This entry lists 19 T cell receptor beta chains sequenced from one sample in a study of cytomegalovirus exposure and HLA in healthy donors. The PCR made use of 60 Vbeta and 13 Jbeta primers. Profiled with immunoSEQ multiplex PCR; TCRdb holds only in-frame clones, not every one. The sample has under 100,000 clones, around 70% seen once. Sequenced: PBMCs. The receptor source for this set is a woman aged 50 to 65 in good health and CMV-seropositive.

The chain employs TRBV5-1 and TRBJ2-1; D may be TRBD1 (6 bases). The CDR3 is 16 amino acids. V lost 0 bases and J lost 6, with 16 bases in between. Germline V gives CDR1 SGHRS, CDR2 YFSETQ. CDR3 in amino acids: CASSLVGGRGFNEQFF. DNA of the CDR3: TGCGCCAGCAGCTTGGTTGGGGGTAGGGGGTTCAATGAGCAGTTCTTC.

The V and J genes are TRBV5-4 and TRBJ1-2; 7 bases map to TRBD1. The CDR3 extends over 15 amino acids. The germline V gene has CDR1 SGHNT and CDR2 YYREEE (reference sequence). V lost 4 bases to trimming and J lost 1 base; unmatched junction nucleotides: 7. CDR3 region: CASSTPGQRNYGYTF. In DNA, the CDR3 is TGTGCCAGCAGCACTCCGGGACAGCGTAACTATGGCTACACCTTC.

The chain couples TRBV5-4 to TRBJ1-4; a weak D match, TRBD1 (5 bases). V lost 7 bases, J lost 8 bases, and 15 bases lay in between. Per the germline V gene, CDR1 is SGHNT and CDR2 is YYREEE (reference sequence). This CDR3 is 13 amino acids long. The CDR3 loop is CASAGADREKLFF. CDR3 sequence (DNA): TGTGCCAGCGCTGGGGCGGACCGGGAAAAACTGTTTTTT.

V usage is TRBV5-1 and J usage is TRBJ2-1, with TRBD2 identical over 14 bases. V lost 3 bases and J lost 1; bases outside the gene matches: 9. Germline loops: CDR1 SGHRS, CDR2 YFSETQ. This CDR3 has 19 residues. CDR3 loop: CASSSGLAGGRASYNEQFF. The CDR3 DNA reads as TGCGCCAGCAGCTCCGGACTAGCGGGAGGTCGAGCGTCCTACAATGAGCAGTTCTTC.

The chain employs TRBV18 and TRBJ2-2; 9 bases are shared with TRBD1. J lost 6 bases, V lost 2 bases, and 10 bases had no gene match. The CDR3 has 17 amino acids. The germline CDR1 and CDR2 sequences are KGHSH and LQKENI. The CDR3 reads CASSPIGDRVFSGELFF. In nucleotides, the CDR3 is TGTGCCAGCTCACCAATTGGGGACAGGGTTTTCTCCGGGGAGCTGTTTTTT.

This clone has more than one count but fewer than ten. V is TRBV5-6 and J is TRBJ2-1, with TRBD1 matching over 9 bases. The CDR3 totals 15 residues. CDR1 and CDR2 (germline): SGHDT, YYEEEE. J lost 7 bases, V lost 3 bases, and 8 bases had no gene match. CDR3 loop: CASSSTGGDRNEQFF. DNA for the CDR3: TGTGCCAGCAGCTCTACAGGGGGCGATAGGAATGAGCAGTTCTTC.

The chain couples TRBV28 to TRBJ1-2; D ambiguous. Germline CDR1 is MDHEN and CDR2 is SYDVKM. With 10 bases removed from V and 4 bases from J, the gap between germline ends came to 16 bases. The CDR3 consists of 13 residues. The CDR3 nucleotides read TGTGCCACCCGACTTCCTGCCCGCTATGGCTACACCTTC. Amino acid sequence: CATRLPARYGYTF.

This rearrangement joins TRBV29-1 to TRBJ2-7, with 9 bases that match TRBD1. Germline CDR1 and CDR2: SQVTM and ANQGSEA. The J segment lost 5 bases and the V segment lost 7 bases, leaving 6 bases of the junction unmatched. CDR3 length: 12 amino acids. CDR3 in DNA: TGCAGCGGCCGGGACAGGGATAACGAGCAGTACTTC. Translating gives CSGRDRDNEQYF.

This chain connects TRBV5-1 to TRBJ2-7, with TRBD2 matching over 7 bases. The germline V gene has CDR1 SGHRS and CDR2 YFSETQ. The junction had 7 bases not matched to a gene; V was cut back by 4 bases and J by 0 bases. The CDR3 length is 15 residues. CDR3 coding DNA: TGCGCCAGCAGCCCCGTGGGCGGGAGCTCCTACGAGCAGTACTTC. This encodes CASSPVGGSSYEQYF.

With respect to this clone: Compared with germline, one end of the junction differs, possibly owing to a read error. This CDR3 is CSSSGLAGRTDTQYF. The CDR3 DNA reads TGTTCCAGCAGCGGATTAGCGGGGCGCACAGATACGCAGTATTTT. V usage is TRBV7-3 and J usage is TRBJ2-3; TRBD2 aligns across 8 bases. CDR3 size: 15 residues. Germline V CDR1 and CDR2: SGHTA, FQGTGA.

The genes are TRBV27 and TRBJ2-5; D call uncertain. The CDR3 loop spans 14 amino acids. Germline loops: CDR1 MNHEY, CDR2 SMNVEV (reference sequence). The V end was cut by 0 bases, the J end by 4 bases, with 9 bases between. The CDR3 spells CASSLSAGLETQYF. The CDR3, as DNA: TGTGCCAGCAGTTTATCTGCCGGGTTAGAGACCCAGTACTTC.

This chain connects TRBV4-1 to TRBJ2-4; 7 bases map to TRBD2. The CDR3 has 19 amino acids. Trimming cost V 0 bases and J 4 bases; bases outside gene matches: 15. Looked up from germline, CDR1 is MGHRA and CDR2 is YSYEKL. CDR3 sequence: CASSQEEGSGLLRKNIQYF. The CDR3, as DNA: TGCGCCAGCAGCCAAGAAGAAGGTAGCGGGTTGCTCAGAAAAAACATTCAGTACTTC.

The V gene is TRBV6-4, the J gene TRBJ2-2, with 9 bases fitting TRBD1. The V gene end was trimmed by 6 bases and the J gene end by 4 bases; junction bases not matched to a gene: 3. The CDR3 has 14 residues. Germline V CDR1 and CDR2: MRHNA, SNTAGT. CDR3 protein: CASSRDRVTGELFF. As DNA, the CDR3 is TGTGCCAGCAGCCGGGACAGGGTCACCGGGGAGCTGTTTTTT.

J is TRBJ2-7 and V is TRBV7-9; 7 bases align to TRBD2. Losses at the gene ends were 4 bases for V and 4 bases for J; bases not matched to a gene: 7. The CDR3 loop spans 14 amino acids. The germline gives CDR1 SEHNR, CDR2 FQNEAQ (reference sequence). Written as DNA, the CDR3 is TGTGCCAGCAGCTGGGGGGGACTCGGTTACGAGCAGTACTTC. As protein: CASSWGGLGYEQYF.

V usage is TRBV5-4 and J usage is TRBJ2-7, with TRBD2 matching 8 bases. Germline assignment: CDR1 SGHNT and CDR2 YYREEE (reference sequence). J gave up 2 bases and V 2 bases, and 6 bases lay outside the gene matches. The CDR3 is made up of 15 amino acids. CDR3 sequence reads: CASSLRREVAYEQYF. In DNA form, the CDR3 reads TGTGCCAGCAGCTTAAGGCGGGAGGTTGCCTACGAGCAGTACTTC.

The chain couples TRBV28 to TRBJ2-6; D is undetermined. This CDR3 spans 15 amino acids. In germline, CDR1 is MDHEN, CDR2 SYDVKM. V lost 6 bases to trimming and J lost 4 bases, with 13 bases between them. The CDR3 region has the DNA TGTGCCAGCAGCCCTCGAGGCAGAGGGGCCAACGTCCTGACTTTC. As protein: CASSPRGRGANVLTF.

This clone was found a few times. The chain combines TRBV18 with TRBJ2-7, with a possible D match to TRBD1 (5 bases). CDR3 size: 12 residues. The germline V gene encodes CDR1 KGHSH and CDR2 LQKENI. The V end lost 6 bases, the J end lost 3 bases, and 9 bases lay between the germline ends. The CDR3 DNA follows: TGTGCCAGCTCCGACAGAGACTACGAGCAGTACTTC. Translated: CASSDRDYEQYF.

J is TRBJ2-5 and V is TRBV7-2; 7 bases agree with TRBD1. The V and J ends lost 5 bases and 5 bases, in that order; junction bases with no gene match: 8. The CDR3 runs to 14 residues. Germline CDR1 reads SGHTA; CDR2 reads FQGNSA. As DNA, the CDR3 is TGTGCCAGCAGCGTATACAGGGGATCGGAGACCCAGTACTTC. It specifies CASSVYRGSETQYF.

A few counts support this clone. Here the CDR3 DNA reads TGCGCCAGCAGCTTGGGAGCGGGAGGGGGAGAGACCCAGTACTTC. Amino acids: CASSLGAGGGETQYF. The chain joins TRBV5-1 to TRBJ2-5, with 10 bases that match TRBD2. CDR1 is SGHRS and CDR2 is YFSETQ in the germline V gene. This CDR3 region has 15 residues. After removal of 0 bases from V and 4 bases from J, the junction contained 3 bases not matched to a gene. Combining the CDR3 with reference TRBV5-1 and TRBJ2-5 gives the whole variable domain KAGVTQTPRYLIKTRGQQVTLSCSPISGHRSVSWYQQTPGQGLQFLFEYFSETQRNKGNFPGRFSGRQFSNSRSEMNVSTLELGDSALYLCASSLGAGGGETQYFGPGTRLLVL.